The text below deals with one T cell receptor (beta chain). Its cognate antigen is unknown. From germline, CDR1 is LNHDA and CDR2 SQIVND (reference sequence). The CDR3 extends over 14 amino acids. V lost 5 bases and J lost 7; bases outside the gene matches: 6. This sample stems from a study of OX40 agonist ivuxolimab in advanced cancers. Study observations and caveats: Antigens targeted by the expanded peripheral T cells were not determined.

Data came from immunoSEQ multiplex PCR; TCRdb stores just in-frame clones and leaves some out. Among some 83,000 clones listed, 85% to 95% were seen once. Sequencing was performed on CD4+ or CD8+ T cells sorted from blood, taken in a trial of the OX40 agonist ivuxolimab. The chain employs TRBV19 and TRBJ1-5; 9 bases are shared with TRBD1. The receptor's source is an adult with an advanced solid tumor such as melanoma, head and neck, liver or kidney cancer. In nucleotides, the CDR3 is TGTGCCAGTAGTCAACGGACAGGGGAGCAGCCCCAGCATTTT. Translating it yields CASSQRTGEQPQHF.